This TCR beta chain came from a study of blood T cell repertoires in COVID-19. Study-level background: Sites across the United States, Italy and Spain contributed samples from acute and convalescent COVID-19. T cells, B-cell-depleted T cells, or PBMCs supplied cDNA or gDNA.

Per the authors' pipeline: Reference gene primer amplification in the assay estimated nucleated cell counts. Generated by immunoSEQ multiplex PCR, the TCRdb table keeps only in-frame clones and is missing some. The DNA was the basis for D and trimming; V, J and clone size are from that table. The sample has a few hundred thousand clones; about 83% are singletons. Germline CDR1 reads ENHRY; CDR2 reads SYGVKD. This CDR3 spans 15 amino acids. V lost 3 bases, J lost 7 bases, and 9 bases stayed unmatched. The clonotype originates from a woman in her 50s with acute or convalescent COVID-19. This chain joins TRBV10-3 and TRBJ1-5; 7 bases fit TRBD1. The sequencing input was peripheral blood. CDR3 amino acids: CAISDSTQGEQPQHF. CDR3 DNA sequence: TGTGCCATCAGTGATAGTACGCAGGGGGAGCAGCCCCAGCATTTT.